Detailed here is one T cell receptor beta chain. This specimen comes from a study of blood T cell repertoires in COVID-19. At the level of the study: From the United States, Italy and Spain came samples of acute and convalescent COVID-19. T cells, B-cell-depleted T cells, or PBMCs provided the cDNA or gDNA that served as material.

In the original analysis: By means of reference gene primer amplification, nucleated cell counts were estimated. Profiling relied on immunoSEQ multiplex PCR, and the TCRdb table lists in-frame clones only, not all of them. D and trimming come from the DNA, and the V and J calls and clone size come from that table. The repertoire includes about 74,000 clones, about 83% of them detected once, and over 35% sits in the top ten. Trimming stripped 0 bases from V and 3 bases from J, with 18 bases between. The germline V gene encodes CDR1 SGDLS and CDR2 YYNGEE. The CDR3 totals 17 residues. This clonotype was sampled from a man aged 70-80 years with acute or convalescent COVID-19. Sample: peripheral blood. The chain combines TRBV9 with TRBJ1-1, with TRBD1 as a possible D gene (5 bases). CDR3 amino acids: CASSVGPGGTKDTEAFF. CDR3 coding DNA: TGTGCCAGCAGCGTAGGTCCGGGAGGGACCAAGGACACTGAAGCTTTCTTT.